This TCR beta chain stems from a study of neurological immune-mediated disorders. Study outcomes and limitations: Levels of TCR clonal expansion peaked in HTLV-1-associated myelopathy and reached their lowest in multiple sclerosis, under those of healthy controls. Private repertoires in all groups were suggested, as expanded clones shared no CDR3 amino acid sequences across subjects.

The time point: longitudinal time-point 3. 5'RACE with 10-nucleotide random UMIs produced the cDNA. Via MiXCR, TCRdb re-called the 5' RACE reads, giving one row per CDR3 protein. This table holds roughly 100,000 distinct CDR3 sequences, roughly 10% found once. The CDR3 has 14 residues. Germline V lookup: CDR1 SGHRS, CDR2 YFSETQ. V dropped 7 bases and J dropped 2; count of bases not matched to a gene: 5. At least ten counts were recorded for this clonotype. Its target is not known. The chain has TRBV5-1 and TRBJ2-2, with TRBD2 matching 7 bases. The receptor's source is a female donor with HTLV-1-associated myelopathy (HAM/TSP). Sequencing was performed on PBMCs. CDR3 DNA sequence: TGCGCCAGCGAGGGGAGGGGAAACACCGGGGAGCTGTTTTTT. Residues: CASEGRGNTGELFF.